This T cell receptor beta chain was found in a study of blood T cell repertoires in COVID-19. Study context: Sites in the United States, Italy and Spain provided acute and convalescent COVID-19 samples. T cells, B-cell-depleted T cells, or PBMCs supplied cDNA or gDNA.

Germline lookup yields CDR1 SNHLY and CDR2 FYNNEI. Trimming took 7 bases from V and 4 from J; bases not matched to a gene: 7. The CDR3 runs to 14 residues. Libraries were prepared by immunoSEQ multiplex PCR; TCRdb keeps only in-frame clonotypes and omits some of them. Counted here are fewer than 80,000 clones, around 86% occurring once; the ten biggest clones make up under 1.3%. Sample: peripheral blood. This TCR came from a man between 65 and 79 years old with acute or convalescent COVID-19. V is TRBV2 and J is TRBJ2-5; TRBD1 aligns across 9 bases. CDR3 nucleotides: TGTGCCAGCAACAGTGGGACAGGGACAGAGACCCAGTACTTC. Encoded protein: CASNSGTGTETQYF.